This T cell receptor beta chain originates from a study of blood T cell repertoires in COVID-19. CDR1 is LGHDT, CDR2 YNNKEL, per germline (reference sequence). V was pared by 0 bases and J by 5 bases, with 8 bases between. CDR3 length: 13 amino acids. In the original processing: Nucleated cell number was recorded as an estimate derived from reference gene primer amplification. Here immunoSEQ multiplex PCR was the method, and the copy in TCRdb shows in-frame clones only, minus some. The DNA gave D and trimming, while V, J and clone size come from that table. The table records about 230,000 clones, approximately 80% of them present only once.

This TCR derives from a man aged 55 to 70 who had recovered from COVID-19. The chain joins TRBV3-1 (or the pseudogene TRBV3-2) to TRBJ2-7, with D uncertain. The material sequenced was PBMCs or T cells enriched from blood (not recorded which). The CDR3 DNA sequence: TGTGCCAGCAGCCAAGAATTAGTACACGAGCAGTACTTC. Its protein is CASSQELVHEQYF.